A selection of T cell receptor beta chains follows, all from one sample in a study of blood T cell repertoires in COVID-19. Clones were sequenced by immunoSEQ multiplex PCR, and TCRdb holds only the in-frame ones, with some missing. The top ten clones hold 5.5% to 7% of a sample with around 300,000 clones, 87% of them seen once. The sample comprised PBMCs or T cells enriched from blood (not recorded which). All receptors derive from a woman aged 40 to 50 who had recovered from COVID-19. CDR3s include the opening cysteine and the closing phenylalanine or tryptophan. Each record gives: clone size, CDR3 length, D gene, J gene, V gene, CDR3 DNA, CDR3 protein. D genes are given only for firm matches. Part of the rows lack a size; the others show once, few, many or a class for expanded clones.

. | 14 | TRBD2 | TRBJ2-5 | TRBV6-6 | TGTGCCAGCAGTCGGGACTACCGTCAAGAGACCCAGTACTTC | CASSRDYRQETQYF
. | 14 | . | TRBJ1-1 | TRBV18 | TGTGCCAGCTCATTTGAACAGGGTCGCACTGAAGCTTTCTTT | CASSFEQGRTEAFF
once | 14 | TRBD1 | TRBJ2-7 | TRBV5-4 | TGTGCCAGCAGCCGCGGACAGGTACCTTACGAGCAGTACTTC | CASSRGQVPYEQYF
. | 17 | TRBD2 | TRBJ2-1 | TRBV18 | TGTGCCAGCTCACCCGAAAGGAGCGGGAGGGCCAGGAATGAGCAGTTCTTC | CASSPERSGRARNEQFF
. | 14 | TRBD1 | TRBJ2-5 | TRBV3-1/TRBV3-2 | TGTGCCACCCAATCCTTTGACAGGGGGGAGACCCAGTACTTC | CATQSFDRGETQYF
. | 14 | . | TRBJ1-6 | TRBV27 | TGTGCCAGCAGTTTCGGTGGAGGGACTTCACCCCTCCACTTT | CASSFGGGTSPLHF
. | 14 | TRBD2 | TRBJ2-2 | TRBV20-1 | TGCAGTGCTAGTAGCGGGAGAGTGACCGGGGAGCTGTTTTTT | CSASSGRVTGELFF
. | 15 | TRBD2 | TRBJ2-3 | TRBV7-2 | TGTGCCAGCAGCTTAGGTAGCGGGCTTACAGATACGCAGTATTTT | CASSLGSGLTDTQYF
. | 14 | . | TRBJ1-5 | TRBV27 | TGTGCCAGCAGAGCGACAGGCCCCGGGTTGCCCCAGCATTTT | CASRATGPGLPQHF
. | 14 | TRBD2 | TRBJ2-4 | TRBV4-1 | TGCGCCAGCAGCCAAGAAGAGCGGGAGGGCCCTCAGTGCTTC | CASSQEEREGPQCF
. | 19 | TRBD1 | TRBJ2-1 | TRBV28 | TGTGCCAGCAGTTCCAGGGACAGGGTCACCCGGGGCTCCTACAATGAGCAGTTCTTC | CASSSRDRVTRGSYNEQFF
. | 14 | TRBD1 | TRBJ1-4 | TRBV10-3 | TGTGCCATCAGTGAAGGGGGCAGGCATGAAAAACTGTTTTTT | CAISEGGRHEKLFF
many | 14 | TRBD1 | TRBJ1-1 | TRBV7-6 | TGTGCCAGCAGCTTTGACAGGGGGCGGACTGAAGCTTTCTTT | CASSFDRGRTEAFF
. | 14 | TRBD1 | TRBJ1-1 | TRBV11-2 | TGTGCCAGCAGCTTAGGGACAGGGGAGACTGAAGCTTTCTTT | CASSLGTGETEAFF
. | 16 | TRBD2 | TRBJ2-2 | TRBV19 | TGTGCCAGTAGTCTACTAGCGGAACCGAACACCGGGGAGCTGTTTTTT | CASSLLAEPNTGELFF
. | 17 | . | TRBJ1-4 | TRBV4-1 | TGCGCCAGCAGCCATCAAAAGCCCGTTATCGCTAATGAAAAACTGTTTTTT | CASSHQKPVIANEKLFF
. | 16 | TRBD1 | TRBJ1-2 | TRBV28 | TGTGCCAGCACCCCTTCGTTGGCAGGGGGTACCTATGGCTACACCTTC | CASTPSLAGGTYGYTF
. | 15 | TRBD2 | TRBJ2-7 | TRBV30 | TGTGCCTGGAGTGTACGGGCTAGCGGGAGTATGGTGCAGTACTTC | CAWSVRASGSMVQYF
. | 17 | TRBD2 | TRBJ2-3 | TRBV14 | TGTGCCAGCAGCCAAGATCTAGCGGGAGATCCAGCAGATACGCAGTATTTT | CASSQDLAGDPADTQYF
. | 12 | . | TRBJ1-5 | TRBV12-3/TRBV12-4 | TGTGCCAGCAGTGGGGGGGGCAGGCCCCAGCATTTT | CASSGGGRPQHF
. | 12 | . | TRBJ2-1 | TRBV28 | TGTGCCAGCCGGACAAACTACAATGAGCAGTTCTTC | CASRTNYNEQFF
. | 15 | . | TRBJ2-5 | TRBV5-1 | TGCGCCAGCAGCTTTCAGGGAAGAATTCAGGAGACCCAGTACTTC | CASSFQGRIQETQYF
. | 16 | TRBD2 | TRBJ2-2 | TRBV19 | TGTGCCAGTAGTATCTGGGATGCGGGAGCGAGCGGGGAGCTGTTTTTT | CASSIWDAGASGELFF
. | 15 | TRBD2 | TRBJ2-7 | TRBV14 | TGTGCCAGCAGTCCCGGGACTAGCGGGGCCTACGAGCAGTACTTC | CASSPGTSGAYEQYF
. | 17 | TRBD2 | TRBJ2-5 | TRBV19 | TGTGCCAGTAGTATCGAGCCTAGCGGGTATTACCAAGAGACCCAGTACTTC | CASSIEPSGYYQETQYF
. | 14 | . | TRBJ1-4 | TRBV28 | TGTGCCAGCAGGCCCCAGGACGGGGATGAAAAACTGTTTTTT | CASRPQDGDEKLFF
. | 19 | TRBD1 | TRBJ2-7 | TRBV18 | TGTGCCAGCTCCCGGGGCAGGGGGATCGATCAAGGAAGATCCTACGAGCAGTACTTC | CASSRGRGIDQGRSYEQYF
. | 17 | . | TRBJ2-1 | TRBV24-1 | TGTGCCACCAGTGATCCCACGCGGGAAGGGATTTACAATGAGCAGTTCTTC | CATSDPTREGIYNEQFF
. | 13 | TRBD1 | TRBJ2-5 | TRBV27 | TGTGCCACCCAGGGGGCAGGAGGCCAGACCCAGTACTTC | CATQGAGGQTQYF
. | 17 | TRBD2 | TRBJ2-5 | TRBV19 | TGTGCCAGTAGTATATACAGCGGGGGGAGGGGGCAAGAGACCCAGTACTTC | CASSIYSGGRGQETQYF
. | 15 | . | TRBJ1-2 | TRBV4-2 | TGTGCCAGCAGCCAAGACAGGGGCAGCAACTATGGCTACACCTTC | CASSQDRGSNYGYTF
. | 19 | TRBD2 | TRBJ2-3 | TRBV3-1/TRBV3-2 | TGTGCCAGCAGCCAAGGACGATTGGGGACTAGCGGGTCTACAGATACGCAGTATTTT | CASSQGRLGTSGSTDTQYF
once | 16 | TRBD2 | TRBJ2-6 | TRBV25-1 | TGTGCCAGTCGCGGGGGGAGTTACTCTGGGGCCAACGTCCTGACTTTC | CASRGGSYSGANVLTF
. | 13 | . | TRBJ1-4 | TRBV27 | TGTGCCAGCAGTATATATTCGGATGAAAAACTGTTTTTT | CASSIYSDEKLFF
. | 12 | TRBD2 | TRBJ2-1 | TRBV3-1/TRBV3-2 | TGTGCCAGCAGATCTAAGCGGGGCGAGCAGTTCTTC | CASRSKRGEQFF
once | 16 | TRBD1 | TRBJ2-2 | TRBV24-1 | TGTGCCACCAGTGATGGGGACAGGGGAGGAACCGGGGAGCTGTTTTTT | CATSDGDRGGTGELFF
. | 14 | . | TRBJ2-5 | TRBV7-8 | TGTGCCAGCAGTCCGACAGGACTCGAAGAGACCCAGTACTTC | CASSPTGLEETQYF
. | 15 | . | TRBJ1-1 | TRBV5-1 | TGCGCCAGCAGTCATGCGGAACGGAGTCGCACTGAAGCTTTCTTT | CASSHAERSRTEAFF
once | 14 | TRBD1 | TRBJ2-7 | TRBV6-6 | TGTGCCAGCAGTTCGACAGGGCCTGGGGACGAGCAGTACTTC | CASSSTGPGDEQYF
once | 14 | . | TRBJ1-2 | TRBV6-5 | TGTGCCAGCAGTCGTCCGGGACTATACAGGGGCTACACCTTC | CASSRPGLYRGYTF
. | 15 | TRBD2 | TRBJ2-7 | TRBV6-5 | TGTGCCAGCGGGGGGGGAGCTGACAGCTCCTACGAGCAGTACTTC | CASGGGADSSYEQYF
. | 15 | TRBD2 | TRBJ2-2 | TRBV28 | TGTGCCAGCAGCTCAAGGACTAGCGGGGTAGGGGAGCTGTTTTTT | CASSSRTSGVGELFF
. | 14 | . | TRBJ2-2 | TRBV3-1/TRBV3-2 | TGTGCCAGCAGCCAGGGGCTCCAGGCCGGGGAGCTGTTTTTT | CASSQGLQAGELFF
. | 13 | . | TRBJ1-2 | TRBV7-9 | TGTGCCAGCAGCTTAGGGCGACTTTATGGCTACACCTTC | CASSLGRLYGYTF
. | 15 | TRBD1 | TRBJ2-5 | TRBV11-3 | TGTGCCAGCAGCTTAAGGACAGGGGGACAGGAGACCCAGTACTTC | CASSLRTGGQETQYF
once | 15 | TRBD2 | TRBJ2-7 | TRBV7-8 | TGTGCCAGCAGCAGAACTAGCGGAAGCTCCTACGAGCAGTACTTC | CASSRTSGSSYEQYF
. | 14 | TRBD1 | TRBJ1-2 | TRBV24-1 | TGTGCCACCAGTGATCCTGGGACAGGCTATGGCTACACCTTC | CATSDPGTGYGYTF
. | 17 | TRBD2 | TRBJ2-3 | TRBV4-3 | TGCGCCAGCAGCCAGGCCTTTGCGGGAGCCCCGGGGGATACGCAGTATTTT | CASSQAFAGAPGDTQYF
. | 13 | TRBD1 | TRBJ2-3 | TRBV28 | TGTGCCAGCAGAAGACAGGGGACAGATACGCAGTATTTT | CASRRQGTDTQYF